What follows are 10 T cell receptor beta chains derived from one specimen sequenced in a study of blood T cell repertoires in COVID-19. The data were produced by immunoSEQ multiplex PCR, yet TCRdb's version contains in-frame clones alone and is incomplete. The sample carries roughly 190,000 clones, nearly 90% recorded once. Sample: peripheral blood. These receptors originate from a woman aged 40-49 years who had recovered from COVID-19.

The gene calls are TRBV15 and TRBJ1-4; TRBD1 matches at 10 bases. The germline V gene encodes CDR1 LNHNV and CDR2 YYDKDF (reference sequence). V shed 2 bases, J shed 0 bases, and the junction held 6 bases outside the gene matches. This CDR3 spans 18 amino acids. CDR3 region: CATSRTGTGDPTNEKLFF. DNA of the CDR3: TGTGCCACCAGCAGAACCGGGACAGGGGACCCAACTAATGAAAAACTGTTTTTT.

V usage is TRBV4-2 and J usage is TRBJ2-7; D gene ambiguous. The CDR3 contains 14 residues. Trimming pared 1 base from V and 0 bases from J, leaving 7 bases between. The germline CDR1 and CDR2 sequences are LGHNA and YNFKEQ. The CDR3, as DNA: TGTGCCAGCAGCCAAGGAGTCTACTCCTACGAGCAGTACTTC. As protein: CASSQGVYSYEQYF.

The chain uses TRBV28 and TRBJ2-1; D is ambiguous. CDR3 size: 13 residues. The V gene lost 4 bases and the J gene lost 7 bases, with 11 bases spanning the gap. Germline CDR1 is MDHEN and CDR2 is SYDVKM. The CDR3 reads CASSSSPLNEQFF. The CDR3 bases are TGTGCCAGCAGTTCGAGCCCCTTGAATGAGCAGTTCTTC.

The chain links TRBV6-4 to TRBJ2-5; D might be TRBD2 (5 bases). The germline V gene has CDR1 MRHNA and CDR2 SNTAGT. The CDR3 extends over 16 amino acids. Trimming cost V 4 bases and J 7 bases, with 22 bases left between them. The CDR3 DNA reads TGTGCCAGCAGTGGGACTGCAGCGGCACGAGGAGGGACCCAGTACTTC. It is translated as CASSGTAAARGGTQYF.

The chain couples TRBV5-6 to TRBJ2-2; 7 positions agree with TRBD1. The CDR3 runs to 15 residues. Unmatched junction bases numbered 3, after V lost 2 bases and J lost 2 bases. The germline V gene has CDR1 SGHDT and CDR2 YYEEEE. In DNA, the CDR3 is TGTGCCAGCAGCTTCGGGACAGTCAACACCGGGGAGCTGTTTTTT. Protein: CASSFGTVNTGELFF.

This clone was seen a handful of times. The genes are TRBV20-1 and TRBJ2-2; D uncertain. Trimming removed 3 bases from V and 0 bases from J, with 5 bases in between. CDR1 is DFQATT, CDR2 SNEGSKA, per germline (reference sequence). The CDR3 is 13 residues long. CDR3: CSASDANTGELFF. DNA for the CDR3: TGCAGTGCTAGTGACGCGAACACCGGGGAGCTGTTTTTT.

This chain joins TRBV18 and TRBJ2-1; TRBD2 aligns across 8 bases. Germline V gene data show CDR1 as KGHSH and CDR2 as LQKENI. V shed 3 bases, J shed 3 bases, and the junction held 4 bases outside the gene matches. CDR3 size: 15 residues. CDR3 sequence: CASSPVAGYYNEQFF. The CDR3, as DNA: TGTGCCAGCTCACCTGTAGCGGGATACTACAATGAGCAGTTCTTC.

V is TRBV7-2 and J is TRBJ1-1; 7 bases agree with TRBD1. The germline V gene has CDR1 SGHTA and CDR2 FQGNSA. There are 15 residues in the CDR3. Unmatched junction bases numbered 9, after V lost 0 bases and J lost 8 bases. The CDR3 DNA sequence: TGTGCCAGCAGCTTAGCAACCCGGACAGGAACGGAAGCTTTCTTT. Encoded protein: CASSLATRTGTEAFF. Looking up the rest from reference TRBV7-2 and TRBJ1-1 gives the full variable domain: GAGVSQSPSNKVTEKGKDVELRCDPISGHTALYWYRQSLGQGLEFLIYFQGNSAPDKSGLPSDRFSAERTGGSVSTLTIQRTQQEDSAVYLCASSLATRTGTEAFFGQGTRLTVV.

This clone has a single count. This chain connects TRBV5-1 to TRBJ2-5; 9 bases map to TRBD1. Germline CDR1 is SGHRS and CDR2 is YFSETQ. The CDR3 runs 15 residues. The trim removed 0 bases at V and 3 bases at J, leaving 3 bases unmatched. The CDR3 nucleotides read TGCGCCAGCAGCTTGGCACAGGGGGCGGAAGAGACCCAGTACTTC. Encoded protein: CASSLAQGAEETQYF. Using reference TRBV5-1 and TRBJ2-5 for the parts outside the CDR3, the full variable domain is KAGVTQTPRYLIKTRGQQVTLSCSPISGHRSVSWYQQTPGQGLQFLFEYFSETQRNKGNFPGRFSGRQFSNSRSEMNVSTLELGDSALYLCASSLAQGAEETQYFGPGTRLLVL.

This clone came up once. The chain recombines TRBV19 with TRBJ1-5; D is uncertain. The CDR3 is 15 residues long. V was trimmed by 2 bases and J by 0 bases, leaving 8 bases between them. CDR1 is LNHDA and CDR2 is SQIVND in the germline V gene (reference sequence). For the CDR3, the DNA is TGTGCCAGTAGTATAACAGTCAATAGCAATCAGCCCCAGCATTTT. Translating it yields CASSITVNSNQPQHF.